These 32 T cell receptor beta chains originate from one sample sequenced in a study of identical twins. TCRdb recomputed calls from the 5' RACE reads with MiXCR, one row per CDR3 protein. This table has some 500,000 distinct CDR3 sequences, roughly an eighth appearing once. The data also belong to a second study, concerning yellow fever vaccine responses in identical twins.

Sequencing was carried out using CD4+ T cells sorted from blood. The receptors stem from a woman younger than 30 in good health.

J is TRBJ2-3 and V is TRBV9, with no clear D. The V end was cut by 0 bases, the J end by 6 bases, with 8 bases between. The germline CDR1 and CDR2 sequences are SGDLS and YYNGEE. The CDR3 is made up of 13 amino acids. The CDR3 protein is CASSVVNSDTQYF. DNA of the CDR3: TGTGCCAGCAGCGTAGTGAACAGTGATACGCAGTATTTT.

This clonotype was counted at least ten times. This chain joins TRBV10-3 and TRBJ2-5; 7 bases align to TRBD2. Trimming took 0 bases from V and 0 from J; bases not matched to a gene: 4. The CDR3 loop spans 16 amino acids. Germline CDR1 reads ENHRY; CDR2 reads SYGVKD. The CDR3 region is CAISESTGGYQETQYF. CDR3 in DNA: TGTGCCATCAGTGAGTCAACCGGGGGGTACCAAGAGACCCAGTACTTC.

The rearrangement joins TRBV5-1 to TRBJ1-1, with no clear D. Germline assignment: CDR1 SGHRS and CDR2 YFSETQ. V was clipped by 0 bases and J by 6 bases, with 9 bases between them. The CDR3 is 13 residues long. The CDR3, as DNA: TGCGCCAGCAGCTTGGGCGAGTTGGCTGAAGCTTTCTTT. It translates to CASSLGELAEAFF. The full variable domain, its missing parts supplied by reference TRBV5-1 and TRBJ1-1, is KAGVTQTPRYLIKTRGQQVTLSCSPISGHRSVSWYQQTPGQGLQFLFEYFSETQRNKGNFPGRFSGRQFSNSRSEMNVSTLELGDSALYLCASSLGELAEAFFGQGTRLTVV.

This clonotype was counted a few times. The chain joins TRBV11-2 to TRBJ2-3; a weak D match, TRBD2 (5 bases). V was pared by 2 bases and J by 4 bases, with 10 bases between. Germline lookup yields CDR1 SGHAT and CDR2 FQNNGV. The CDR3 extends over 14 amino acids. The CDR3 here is CASSLWVASDTQYF. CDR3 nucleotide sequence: TGTGCCAGCAGCTTATGGGTAGCGTCAGATACGCAGTATTTT.

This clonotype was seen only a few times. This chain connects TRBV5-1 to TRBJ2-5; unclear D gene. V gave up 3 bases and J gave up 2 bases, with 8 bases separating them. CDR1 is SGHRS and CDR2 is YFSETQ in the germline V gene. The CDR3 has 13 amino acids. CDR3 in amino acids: CASSWKTQETQYF. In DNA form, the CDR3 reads TGCGCCAGCAGCTGGAAGACGCAAGAGACCCAGTACTTC.

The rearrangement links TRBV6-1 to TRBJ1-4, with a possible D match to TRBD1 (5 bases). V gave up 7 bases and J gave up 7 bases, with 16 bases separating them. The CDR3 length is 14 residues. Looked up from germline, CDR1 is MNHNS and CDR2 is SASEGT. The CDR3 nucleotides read TGTGCCAGCACCTCGAATCTCGGGGGTGAAAAACTGTTTTTT. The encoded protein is CASTSNLGGEKLFF.

DNA for the CDR3: TGTGCCAGCGTACCACCTTGGGAGCTGTTTTTT. This encodes CASVPPWELFF. This rearrangement joins TRBV6-2 or TRBV6-3 to TRBJ2-2; no clear D. V shed 8 bases and J shed 9 bases, with 10 bases lying between them. There are 11 residues in the CDR3. CDR1 is MNHEY and CDR2 is SVGEGT in the germline V gene.

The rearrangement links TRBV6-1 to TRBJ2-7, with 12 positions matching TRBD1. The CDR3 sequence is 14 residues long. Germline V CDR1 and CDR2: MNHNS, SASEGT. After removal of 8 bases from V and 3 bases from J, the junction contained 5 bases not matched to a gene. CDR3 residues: CASLGTGGFYEQYF. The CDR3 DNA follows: TGTGCCAGCTTGGGGACAGGGGGCTTCTACGAGCAGTACTTC.

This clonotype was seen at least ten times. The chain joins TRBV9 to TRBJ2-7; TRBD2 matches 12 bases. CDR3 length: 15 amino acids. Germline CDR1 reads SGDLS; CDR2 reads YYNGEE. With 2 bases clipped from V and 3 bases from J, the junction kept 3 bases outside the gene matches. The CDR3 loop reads CASSVGLAGNYEQYF. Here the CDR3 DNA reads TGTGCCAGCAGCGTCGGACTAGCGGGAAACTACGAGCAGTACTTC.

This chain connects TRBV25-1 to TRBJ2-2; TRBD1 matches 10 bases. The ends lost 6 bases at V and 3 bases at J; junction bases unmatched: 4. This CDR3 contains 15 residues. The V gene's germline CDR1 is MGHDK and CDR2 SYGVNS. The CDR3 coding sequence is TGTGCCAGCAGAGAGGACAGGGGGGACACCGGGGAGCTGTTTTTT. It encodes CASREDRGDTGELFF.

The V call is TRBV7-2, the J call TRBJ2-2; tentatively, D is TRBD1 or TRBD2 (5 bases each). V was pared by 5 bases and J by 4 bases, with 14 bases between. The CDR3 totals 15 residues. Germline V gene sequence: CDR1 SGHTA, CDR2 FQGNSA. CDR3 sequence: CASSKDGTVTGELFF. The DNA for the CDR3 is TGTGCCAGCAGCAAAGACGGGACCGTCACCGGGGAGCTGTTTTTT.

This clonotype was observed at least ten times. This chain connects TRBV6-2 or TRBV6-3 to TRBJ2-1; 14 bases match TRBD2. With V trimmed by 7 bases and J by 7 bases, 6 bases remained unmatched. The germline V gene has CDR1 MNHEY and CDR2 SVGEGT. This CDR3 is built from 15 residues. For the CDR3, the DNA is TGTGCCAGCAACAGACTAGCGGGAGGGAGAAATGAGCAGTTCTTC. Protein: CASNRLAGGRNEQFF.

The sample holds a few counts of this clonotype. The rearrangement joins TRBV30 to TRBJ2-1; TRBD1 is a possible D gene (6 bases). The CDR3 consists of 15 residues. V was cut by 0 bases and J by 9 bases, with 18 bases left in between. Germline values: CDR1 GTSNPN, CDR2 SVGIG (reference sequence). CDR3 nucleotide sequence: TGTGCCTGGAGTGTAATAACAGGGAGAAGTGGTGAGCAGTTCTTC. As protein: CAWSVITGRSGEQFF.

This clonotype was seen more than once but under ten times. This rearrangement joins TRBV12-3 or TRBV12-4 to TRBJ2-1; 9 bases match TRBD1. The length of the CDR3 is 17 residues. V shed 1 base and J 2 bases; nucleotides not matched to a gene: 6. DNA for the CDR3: TGTGCCAGCAGTTTAGGGGAGGGACAGGGAACCTACAATGAGCAGTTCTTC. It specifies CASSLGEGQGTYNEQFF.

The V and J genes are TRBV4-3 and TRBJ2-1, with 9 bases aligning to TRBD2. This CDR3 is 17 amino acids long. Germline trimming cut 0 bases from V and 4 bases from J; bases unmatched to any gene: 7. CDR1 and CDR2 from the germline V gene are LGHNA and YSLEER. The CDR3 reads CASSQEWGLAAYNEQFF. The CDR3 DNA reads TGCGCCAGCAGCCAAGAATGGGGACTAGCTGCTTACAATGAGCAGTTCTTC.

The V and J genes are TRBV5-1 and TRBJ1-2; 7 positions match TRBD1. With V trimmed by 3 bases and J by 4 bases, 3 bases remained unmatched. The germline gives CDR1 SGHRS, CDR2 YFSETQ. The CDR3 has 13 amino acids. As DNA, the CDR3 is TGCGCCAGCAGCTCGGGACAGACCTATGGCTACACCTTC. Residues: CASSSGQTYGYTF.

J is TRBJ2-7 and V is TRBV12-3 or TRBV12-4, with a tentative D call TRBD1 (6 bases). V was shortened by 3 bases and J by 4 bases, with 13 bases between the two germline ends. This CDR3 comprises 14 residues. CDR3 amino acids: CASSLSGARYEQYF. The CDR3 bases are TGTGCCAGCAGTTTGTCAGGGGCGCGTTACGAGCAGTACTTC.

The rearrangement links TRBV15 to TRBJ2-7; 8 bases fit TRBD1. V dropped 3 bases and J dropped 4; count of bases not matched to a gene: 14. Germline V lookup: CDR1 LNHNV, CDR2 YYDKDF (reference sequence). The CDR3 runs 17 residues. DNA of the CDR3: TGTGCCACCAGCAGCATTAAAAGGTGGCAGGGGGCTTACGAGCAGTACTTC. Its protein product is CATSSIKRWQGAYEQYF.

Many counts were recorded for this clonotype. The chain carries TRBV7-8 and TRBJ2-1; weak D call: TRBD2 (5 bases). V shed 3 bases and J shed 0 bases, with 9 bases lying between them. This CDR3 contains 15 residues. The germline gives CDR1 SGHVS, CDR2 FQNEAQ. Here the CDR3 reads CASSFRESSYNEQFF. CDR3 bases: TGTGCCAGCAGCTTCCGGGAAAGCTCCTACAATGAGCAGTTCTTC.

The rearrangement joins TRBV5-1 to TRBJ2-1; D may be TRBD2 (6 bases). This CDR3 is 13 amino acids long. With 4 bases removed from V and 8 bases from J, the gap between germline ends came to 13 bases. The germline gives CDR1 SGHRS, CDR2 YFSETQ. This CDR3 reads CASSGDWIHEQFF. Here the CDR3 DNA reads TGCGCCAGCAGCGGGGACTGGATTCATGAGCAGTTCTTC.

The CDR3 reads CASSYSHGSYNEQFF. The CDR3, as DNA: TGTGCCAGCAGCTACTCACATGGGTCCTACAATGAGCAGTTCTTC. The J gene is TRBJ2-1, the V gene TRBV7-3; D gene uncertain. The CDR3 has 15 residues. Per germline, CDR1 SGHTA and CDR2 FQGTGA. Trimming shortened V by 4 bases and J by 1 base, and 11 bases separated the two germline ends.

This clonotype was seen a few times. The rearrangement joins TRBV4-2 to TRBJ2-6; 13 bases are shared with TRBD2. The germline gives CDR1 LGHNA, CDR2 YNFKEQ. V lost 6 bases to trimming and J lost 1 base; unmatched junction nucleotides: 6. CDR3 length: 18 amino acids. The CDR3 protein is CASSIPGLAGSGANVLTF. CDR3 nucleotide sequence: TGTGCCAGCAGTATACCGGGACTAGCGGGGTCTGGGGCCAACGTCCTGACTTTC.

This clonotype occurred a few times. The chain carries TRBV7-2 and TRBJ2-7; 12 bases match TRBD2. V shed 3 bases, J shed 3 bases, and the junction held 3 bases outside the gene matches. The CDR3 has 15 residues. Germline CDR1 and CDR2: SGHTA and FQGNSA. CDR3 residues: CASSFPSGRDYEQYF. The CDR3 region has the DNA TGTGCCAGCAGCTTTCCTAGCGGGAGGGACTACGAGCAGTACTTC.

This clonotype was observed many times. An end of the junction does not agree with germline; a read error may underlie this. The CDR3 reads CASSAGTSGTYEQYF. The DNA for the CDR3 is TGCGCCAGCAGCGCCGGGACTAGCGGAACATACGAGCAGTACTTC. The J gene is TRBJ2-7, the V gene TRBV16; 11 bases fit TRBD2. Germline CDR1 KGHSY, CDR2 FQNENV. This CDR3 is built from 15 residues.

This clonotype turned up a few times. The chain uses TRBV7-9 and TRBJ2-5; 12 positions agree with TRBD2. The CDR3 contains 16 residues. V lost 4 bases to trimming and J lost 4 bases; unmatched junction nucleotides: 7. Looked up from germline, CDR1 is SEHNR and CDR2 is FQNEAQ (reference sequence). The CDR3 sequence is CASSSIGLAGRETQYF. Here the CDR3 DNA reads TGTGCCAGCAGCTCGATTGGACTAGCGGGGCGAGAGACCCAGTACTTC.

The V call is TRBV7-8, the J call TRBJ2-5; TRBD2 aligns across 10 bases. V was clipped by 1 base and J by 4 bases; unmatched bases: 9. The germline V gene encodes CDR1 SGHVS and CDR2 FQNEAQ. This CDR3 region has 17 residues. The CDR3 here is CASSLGALAGEGETQYF. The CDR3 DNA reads TGTGCCAGCAGCTTAGGTGCTCTAGCGGGAGAGGGAGAGACCCAGTACTTC.

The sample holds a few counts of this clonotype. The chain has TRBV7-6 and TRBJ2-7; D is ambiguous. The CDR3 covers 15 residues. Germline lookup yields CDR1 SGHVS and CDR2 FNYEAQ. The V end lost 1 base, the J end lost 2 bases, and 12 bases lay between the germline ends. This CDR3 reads CASSLGAGLTYEQYF. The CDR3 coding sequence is TGTGCCAGCAGCTTAGGCGCCGGGTTGACCTACGAGCAGTACTTC.

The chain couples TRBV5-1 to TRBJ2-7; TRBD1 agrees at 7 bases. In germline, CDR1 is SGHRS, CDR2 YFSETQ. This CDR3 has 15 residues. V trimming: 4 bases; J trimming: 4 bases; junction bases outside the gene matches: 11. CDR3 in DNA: TGCGCCAGCAGCCCAGGGACAGCCTCAAGGTACGAGCAGTACTTC. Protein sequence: CASSPGTASRYEQYF.

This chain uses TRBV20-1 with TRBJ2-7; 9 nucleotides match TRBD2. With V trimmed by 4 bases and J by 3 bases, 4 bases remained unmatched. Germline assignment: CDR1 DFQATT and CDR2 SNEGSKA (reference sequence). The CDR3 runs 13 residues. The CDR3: CSATAGGLYEQYF. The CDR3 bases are TGCAGTGCTACAGCGGGGGGACTCTACGAGCAGTACTTC.

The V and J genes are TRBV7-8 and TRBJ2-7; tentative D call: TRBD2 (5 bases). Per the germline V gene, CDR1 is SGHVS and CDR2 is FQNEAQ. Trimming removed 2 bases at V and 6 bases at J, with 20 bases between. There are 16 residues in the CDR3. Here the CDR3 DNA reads TGTGCCAGCAGCTTATGGGATCGGGGTTATTCCCTCGAGCAGTACTTC. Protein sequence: CASSLWDRGYSLEQYF.

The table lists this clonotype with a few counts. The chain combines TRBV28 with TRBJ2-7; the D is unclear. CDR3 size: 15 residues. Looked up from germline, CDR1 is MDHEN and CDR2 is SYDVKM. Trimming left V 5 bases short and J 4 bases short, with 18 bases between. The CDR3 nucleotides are TGTGCCAGCAGTACCCTTGCCTTTTCGGTGTACGAGCAGTACTTC. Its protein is CASSTLAFSVYEQYF.

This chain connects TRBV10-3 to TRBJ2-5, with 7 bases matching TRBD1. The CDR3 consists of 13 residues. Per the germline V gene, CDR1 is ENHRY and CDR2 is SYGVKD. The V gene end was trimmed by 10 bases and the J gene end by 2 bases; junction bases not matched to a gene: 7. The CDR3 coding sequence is TGTGCCACTACGGGACAGCCTCAAGAGACCCAGTACTTC. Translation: CATTGQPQETQYF.